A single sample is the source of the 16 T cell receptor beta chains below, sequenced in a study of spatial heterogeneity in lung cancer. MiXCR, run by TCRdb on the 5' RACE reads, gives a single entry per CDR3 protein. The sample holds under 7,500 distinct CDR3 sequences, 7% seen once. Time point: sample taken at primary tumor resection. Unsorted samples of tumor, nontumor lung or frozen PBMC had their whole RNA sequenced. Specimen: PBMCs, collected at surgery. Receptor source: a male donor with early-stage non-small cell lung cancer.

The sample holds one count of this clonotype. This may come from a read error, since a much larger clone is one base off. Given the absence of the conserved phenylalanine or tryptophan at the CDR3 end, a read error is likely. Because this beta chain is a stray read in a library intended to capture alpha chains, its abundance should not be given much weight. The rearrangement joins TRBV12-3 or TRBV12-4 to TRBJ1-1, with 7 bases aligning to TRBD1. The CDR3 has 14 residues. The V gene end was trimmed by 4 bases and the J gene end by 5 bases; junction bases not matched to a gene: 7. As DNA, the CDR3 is TGTGCCAGCAGTTCTAGGACAGGTCGTACTGAAGCTTTCTCT. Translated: CASSSRTGRTEAFS.

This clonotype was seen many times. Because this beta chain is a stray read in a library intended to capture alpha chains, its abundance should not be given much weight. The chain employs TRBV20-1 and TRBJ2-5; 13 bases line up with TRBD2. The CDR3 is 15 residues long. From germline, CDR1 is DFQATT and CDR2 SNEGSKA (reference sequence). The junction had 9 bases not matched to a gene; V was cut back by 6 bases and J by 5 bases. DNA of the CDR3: TGCAGTGCCCACGGACTAGCGGGAGATGGTGAGACCCAGTACTTC. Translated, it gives CSAHGLAGDGETQYF.

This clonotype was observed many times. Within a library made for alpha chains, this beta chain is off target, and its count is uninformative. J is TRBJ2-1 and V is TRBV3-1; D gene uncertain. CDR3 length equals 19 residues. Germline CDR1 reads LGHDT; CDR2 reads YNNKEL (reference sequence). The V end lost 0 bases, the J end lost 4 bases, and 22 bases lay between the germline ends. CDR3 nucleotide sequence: TGTGCCAGCAGCCAAGATACCCCGAAAGGCCAAAGTCCGTACAATGAGCAGTTCTTC. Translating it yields CASSQDTPKGQSPYNEQFF.

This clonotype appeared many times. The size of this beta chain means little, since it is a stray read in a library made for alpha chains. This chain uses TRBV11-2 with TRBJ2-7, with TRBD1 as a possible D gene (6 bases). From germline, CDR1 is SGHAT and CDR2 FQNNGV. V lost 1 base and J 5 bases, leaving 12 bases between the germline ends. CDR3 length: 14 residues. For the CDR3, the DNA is TGTGCCAGCAGCTTAGCCAGGGGTGGCGACGAGCAGTACGTC. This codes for CASSLARGGDEQYV.

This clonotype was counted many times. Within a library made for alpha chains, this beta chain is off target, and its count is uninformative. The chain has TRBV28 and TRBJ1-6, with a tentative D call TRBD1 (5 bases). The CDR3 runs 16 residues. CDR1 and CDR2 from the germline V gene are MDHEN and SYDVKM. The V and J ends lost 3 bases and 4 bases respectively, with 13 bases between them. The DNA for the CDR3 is TGTGCCAGCAGTTTCGGGGGAGGGAATTATAATTCACCCCTCCACTTT. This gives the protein CASSFGGGNYNSPLHF. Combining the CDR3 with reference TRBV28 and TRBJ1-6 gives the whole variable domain DVKVTQSSRYLVKRTGEKVFLECVQDMDHENMFWYRQDPGLGLRLIYFSYDVKMKEKGDIPEGYSVSREKKERFSLILESASTNQTSMYLCASSFGGGNYNSPLHFGNGTRLTVT.

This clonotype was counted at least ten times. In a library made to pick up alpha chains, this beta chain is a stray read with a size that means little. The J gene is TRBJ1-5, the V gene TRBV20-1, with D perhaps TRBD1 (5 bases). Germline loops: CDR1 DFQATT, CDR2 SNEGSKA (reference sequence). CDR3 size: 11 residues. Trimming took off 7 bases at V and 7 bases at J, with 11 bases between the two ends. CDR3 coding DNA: TGCAGTGTAGGAGGGGCCCAGCCCCAGCATTTT. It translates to CSVGGAQPQHF.

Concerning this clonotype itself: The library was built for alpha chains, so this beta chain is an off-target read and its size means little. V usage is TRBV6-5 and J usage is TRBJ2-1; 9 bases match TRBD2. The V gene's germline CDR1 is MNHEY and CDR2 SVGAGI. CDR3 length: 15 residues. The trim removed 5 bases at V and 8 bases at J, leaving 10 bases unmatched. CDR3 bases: TGTGCCAGCAGTCCGGGGGTAGCGGGAGCTTATGAGCAGTTCTTC. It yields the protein CASSPGVAGAYEQFF.

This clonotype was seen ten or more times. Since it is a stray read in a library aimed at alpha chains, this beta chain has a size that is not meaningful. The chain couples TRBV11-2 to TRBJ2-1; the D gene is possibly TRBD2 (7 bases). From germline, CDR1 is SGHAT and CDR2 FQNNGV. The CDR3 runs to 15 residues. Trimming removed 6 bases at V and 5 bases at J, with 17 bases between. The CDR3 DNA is TGTGCCAGCAGTTCCCTGGCGGGGGCTGACAATGAGCAGTTCTTC. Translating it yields CASSSLAGADNEQFF.

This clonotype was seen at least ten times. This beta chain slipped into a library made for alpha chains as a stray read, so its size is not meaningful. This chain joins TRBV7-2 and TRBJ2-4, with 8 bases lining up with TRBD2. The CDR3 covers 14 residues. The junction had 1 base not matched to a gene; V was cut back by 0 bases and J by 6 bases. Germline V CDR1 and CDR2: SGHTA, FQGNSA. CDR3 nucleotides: TGTGCCAGCAGCTTAGCCGGGGGGGGAAACATTCAGTACTTC. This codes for CASSLAGGGNIQYF.

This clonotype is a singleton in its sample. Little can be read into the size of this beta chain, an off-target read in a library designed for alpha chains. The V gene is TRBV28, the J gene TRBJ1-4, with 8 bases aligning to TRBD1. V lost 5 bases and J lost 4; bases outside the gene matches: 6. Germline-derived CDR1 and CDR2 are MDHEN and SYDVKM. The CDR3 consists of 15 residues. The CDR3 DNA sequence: TGTGCCAGCAGTGGTGACAGGGGAGATAATGAAAAACTGTTTTTT. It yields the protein CASSGDRGDNEKLFF. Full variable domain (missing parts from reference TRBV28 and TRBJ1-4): DVKVTQSSRYLVKRTGEKVFLECVQDMDHENMFWYRQDPGLGLRLIYFSYDVKMKEKGDIPEGYSVSREKKERFSLILESASTNQTSMYLCASSGDRGDNEKLFFGSGTQLSVL.

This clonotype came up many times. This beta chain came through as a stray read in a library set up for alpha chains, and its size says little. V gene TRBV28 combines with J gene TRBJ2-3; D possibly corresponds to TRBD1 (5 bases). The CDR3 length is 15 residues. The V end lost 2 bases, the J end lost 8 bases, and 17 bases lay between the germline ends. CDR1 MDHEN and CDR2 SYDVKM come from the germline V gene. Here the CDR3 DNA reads TGTGCCAGCAGTTTAGACAGCCAGAGAGGAGTTACGCAGTATTTT. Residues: CASSLDSQRGVTQYF. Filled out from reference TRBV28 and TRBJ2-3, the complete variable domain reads DVKVTQSSRYLVKRTGEKVFLECVQDMDHENMFWYRQDPGLGLRLIYFSYDVKMKEKGDIPEGYSVSREKKERFSLILESASTNQTSMYLCASSLDSQRGVTQYFGPGTRLTVL.

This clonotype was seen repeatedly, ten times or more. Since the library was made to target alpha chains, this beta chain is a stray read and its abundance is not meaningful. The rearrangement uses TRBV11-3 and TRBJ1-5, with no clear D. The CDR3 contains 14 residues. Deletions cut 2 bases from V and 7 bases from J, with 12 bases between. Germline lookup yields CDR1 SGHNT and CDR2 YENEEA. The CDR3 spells CASSLPESQQPQHF. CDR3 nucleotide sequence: TGTGCCAGCAGCTTACCAGAGTCTCAGCAGCCCCAGCATTTT. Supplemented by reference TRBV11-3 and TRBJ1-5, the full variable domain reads EAGVVQSPRYKIIEKKQPVAFWCNPISGHNTLYWYLQNLGQGPELLIRYENEEAVDDSQLPKDRFSAERLKGVDSTLKIQPAELGDSAVYLCASSLPESQQPQHFGDGTRLSIL.

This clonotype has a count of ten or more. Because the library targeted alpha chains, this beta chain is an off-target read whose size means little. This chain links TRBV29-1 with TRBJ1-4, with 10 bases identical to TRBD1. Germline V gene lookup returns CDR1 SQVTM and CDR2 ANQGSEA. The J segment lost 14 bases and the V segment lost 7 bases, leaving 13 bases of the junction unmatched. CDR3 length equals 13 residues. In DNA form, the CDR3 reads TGCAGCGCCGCTCGACAGGGGGCGGACCTGCTGTTTTTT. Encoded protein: CSAARQGADLLFF.

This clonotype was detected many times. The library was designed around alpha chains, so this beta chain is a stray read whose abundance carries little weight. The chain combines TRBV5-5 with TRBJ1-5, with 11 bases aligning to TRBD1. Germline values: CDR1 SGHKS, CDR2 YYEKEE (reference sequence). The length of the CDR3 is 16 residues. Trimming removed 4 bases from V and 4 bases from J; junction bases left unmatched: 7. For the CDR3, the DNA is TGTGCCAGCAGCCGGGGACAGGGGGTAGGTAATCAGCCCCAGCATTTT. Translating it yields CASSRGQGVGNQPQHF.

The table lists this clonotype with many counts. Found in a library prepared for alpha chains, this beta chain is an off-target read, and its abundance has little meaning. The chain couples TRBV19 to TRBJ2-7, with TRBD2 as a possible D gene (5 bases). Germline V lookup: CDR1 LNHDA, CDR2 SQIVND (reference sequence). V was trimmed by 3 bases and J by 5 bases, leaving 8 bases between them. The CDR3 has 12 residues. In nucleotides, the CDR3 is TGTGCCAGTAGTATGTCGGGGAACGAGCAGTACTTC. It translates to CASSMSGNEQYF.

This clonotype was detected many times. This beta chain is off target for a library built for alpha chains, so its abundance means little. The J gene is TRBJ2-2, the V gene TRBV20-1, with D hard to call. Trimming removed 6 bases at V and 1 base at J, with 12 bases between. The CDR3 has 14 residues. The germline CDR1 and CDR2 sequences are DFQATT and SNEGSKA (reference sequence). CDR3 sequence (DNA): TGCAGTGCCCGAGAGAGACAGAACACCGGGGAGCTGTTTTTT. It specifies CSARERQNTGELFF.